Shown below are 16 T cell receptor beta chains from a single sample sequenced in a study of T cell responses to AZD1222 COVID-19 vaccine. The data were produced by immunoSEQ multiplex PCR, yet TCRdb's version contains in-frame clones alone and is incomplete. This table has fewer than 120,000 clones, about 90% appearing once. The specimen comprised peripheral blood, sampled 28 days after the second AZD1222 dose. The receptors derive from an adult who received the AZD1222 COVID-19 vaccine.

The chain links TRBV7-2 to TRBJ2-7, with 13 bases aligning to TRBD2. This CDR3 is 17 amino acids long. The trim removed 5 bases at V and 6 bases at J, leaving 13 bases unmatched. Germline lookup yields CDR1 SGHTA and CDR2 FQGNSA. The CDR3 is CASSLRLAGGLTGEQYF. The DNA for the CDR3 is TGTGCCAGCAGCCTGCGACTAGCGGGAGGTCTAACGGGCGAGCAGTACTTC.

The sample holds one count of this clone. The chain carries TRBV6-5 and TRBJ2-2; 9 nucleotides agree with TRBD2. The CDR3 is 14 amino acids. Germline-derived CDR1 and CDR2 are MNHEY and SVGAGI. With V trimmed by 10 bases and J by 3 bases, 6 bases remained unmatched. The CDR3 DNA is TGTGCCACCTCGACTAGCGGAGACACCGGGGAGCTGTTTTTT. Its translation: CATSTSGDTGELFF.

The chain combines TRBV6-6 with TRBJ1-2; D not resolved. Deletions cut 5 bases from V and 7 bases from J, with 26 bases between. CDR1 is MNHNY and CDR2 is SVGAGI in the germline V gene (reference sequence). CDR3 length: 17 amino acids. CDR3 DNA sequence: TGTGCCAGCAGTCACCTGGATATTGGGAGGTTTTTGGGTGGCTACACCTTC. Protein sequence: CASSHLDIGRFLGGYTF.

CDR3 bases: TGCGCCAGCAGCTCTACCGGGACTATCTACGAGCAGTACTTC. Its translation is CASSSTGTIYEQYF. The genes are TRBV5-1 and TRBJ2-7; 7 bases are shared with TRBD2. The V gene's germline CDR1 is SGHRS and CDR2 YFSETQ. Losses at the gene ends were 3 bases for V and 3 bases for J; bases not matched to a gene: 6. CDR3 length: 14 amino acids.

This clone was picked up one time. The gene calls are TRBV2 and TRBJ2-7, with a possible D match to TRBD1 (6 bases). V lost 7 bases to trimming and J lost 0 bases, with 13 bases between them. Germline CDR1 is SNHLY and CDR2 is FYNNEI. This CDR3 comprises 14 residues. This CDR3 reads CASTEQGPSYEQYF. Written as DNA, the CDR3 is TGTGCCAGCACGGAGCAGGGGCCCTCCTACGAGCAGTACTTC.

This clone was seen only a few times. Additional DNA sequences in this sample encode the identical CDR3. The CDR3 protein is CASSYSGLQPQHF. Here the CDR3 DNA reads TGTGCCAGCAGTTACTCGGGGCTCCAGCCCCAGCATTTT. The rearrangement uses TRBV6-2 or TRBV6-3 and TRBJ1-5; D is possibly TRBD1 (5 bases). The length of the CDR3 is 13 residues. V was trimmed by 0 bases and J by 7 bases, leaving 7 bases between them. Germline assignment: CDR1 MNHEY and CDR2 SVGEGT.

This chain uses TRBV29-1 with TRBJ2-7; 10 nucleotides line up with TRBD1. The CDR3 extends over 16 amino acids. J was trimmed by 2 bases and V by 6 bases; bases with no gene match: 13. The germline V gene encodes CDR1 SQVTM and CDR2 ANQGSEA. Here the CDR3 reads CSVTGAPGQGTYEQYF. The DNA of the CDR3 is TGCAGCGTGACCGGAGCACCGGGACAGGGGACCTACGAGCAGTACTTC.

The rearrangement joins TRBV11-3 to TRBJ1-2, with unresolved D. Germline V gene data show CDR1 as SGHNT and CDR2 as YENEEA. The CDR3 extends over 16 amino acids. Trimming removed 0 bases from V and 1 base from J, with 12 bases in between. This CDR3 is CASSLDTLTRNYGYTF. CDR3 sequence (DNA): TGTGCCAGCAGCTTAGATACACTGACTCGTAACTATGGCTACACCTTC.

The gene calls are TRBV5-1 and TRBJ1-2; D not certain. V was clipped by 5 bases and J by 7 bases, with 15 bases between them. The CDR3 runs 13 residues. Germline V lookup: CDR1 SGHRS, CDR2 YFSETQ. The DNA of the CDR3 is TGCGCCAGCAGTTTAACCCGGACCAGTGGCTACACCTTC. This encodes CASSLTRTSGYTF.

The J gene is TRBJ2-2, the V gene TRBV9; D might be TRBD2 (5 bases). Germline loops: CDR1 SGDLS, CDR2 YYNGEE. Trimming cost V 3 bases and J 6 bases, with 12 bases left between them. The CDR3 spans 14 residues. CDR3 loop: CASSEIWESGELFF. DNA of the CDR3: TGTGCCAGCAGCGAGATCTGGGAGTCCGGGGAGCTGTTTTTT.

The V and J genes are TRBV28 and TRBJ1-4, with a possible D match to TRBD1 (5 bases). CDR1 is MDHEN and CDR2 is SYDVKM in the germline V gene. V was cut by 5 bases and J by 7 bases, with 17 bases left in between. The CDR3 has 15 amino acids. The CDR3 DNA reads TGTGCCAGCAGTCCCCCTTCGGGGGGGAGTGAAAAACTGTTTTTT. This translates into CASSPPSGGSEKLFF.

V is TRBV6-5 and J is TRBJ1-1, with TRBD1 matching 11 bases. There are 15 residues in the CDR3. Trimming cost V 7 bases and J 4 bases; bases outside gene matches: 8. CDR1 is MNHEY and CDR2 is SVGAGI in the germline V gene. The CDR3 loop is CASTLGTGGSTEAFF. CDR3 DNA sequence: TGTGCCAGCACGCTAGGGACAGGGGGGAGCACTGAAGCTTTCTTT.

The J gene is TRBJ2-7, the V gene TRBV7-8; TRBD1 might be the D (6 bases). Germline lookup yields CDR1 SGHVS and CDR2 FQNEAQ. There are 15 residues in the CDR3. V was cut by 3 bases and J by 0 bases, with 12 bases left in between. As DNA, the CDR3 is TGTGCCAGCAGCTTGAATCAGGGGCCCTCCTACGAGCAGTACTTC. This translates into CASSLNQGPSYEQYF.

V and J are TRBV27 and TRBJ1-2, with 7 bases identical to TRBD1. Germline lookup yields CDR1 MNHEY and CDR2 SMNVEV (reference sequence). The CDR3 totals 15 residues. V trimming: 4 bases; J trimming: 8 bases; junction bases outside the gene matches: 13. The CDR3 bases are TGTGCCAGCAGTTCCCCCGGGACAGAAACGGAGGGCTACACCTTC. It specifies CASSSPGTETEGYTF.

V is TRBV19 and J is TRBJ1-2; maybe TRBD1 (5 bases). The CDR3 consists of 15 residues. The germline CDR1 and CDR2 sequences are LNHDA and SQIVND (reference sequence). V dropped 5 bases and J dropped 7 bases, with 20 bases sitting between them. The CDR3 DNA is TGTGCCAGTAGTCTCCAGGGTGGCACCGTAGTTGGCTACACCTTC. Its protein product is CASSLQGGTVVGYTF. Filled out from reference TRBV19 and TRBJ1-2, the complete variable domain reads DGGITQSPKYLFRKEGQNVTLSCEQNLNHDAMYWYRQDPGQGLRLIYYSQIVNDFQKGDIAEGYSVSREKKESFPLTVTSAQKNPTAFYLCASSLQGGTVVGYTFGSGTRLTVV.

The genes are TRBV5-1 and TRBJ2-7; D remains unclear. The germline V and J ends were trimmed by 3 bases and 5 bases, with 9 bases remaining between them. The CDR3 contains 12 residues. Germline-derived CDR1 and CDR2 are SGHRS and YFSETQ. Here the CDR3 reads CASSSFPDEQYF. The CDR3 DNA is TGCGCCAGCAGCTCTTTTCCAGACGAGCAGTACTTC.